The next 25 T cell receptor beta chains were all read from a single sample in a study of neurological immune-mediated disorders. TCRdb fed the 5' RACE reads into MiXCR, producing one record per CDR3 protein. The profile covers 45,000 to 70,000 distinct CDR3 sequences, with approximately 4.1% appearing a single time and about 3% taken by the ten largest. Sequencing was done on a sample of PBMCs. The receptors derive from a middle-aged man with multiple sclerosis.

This clonotype appeared many times. This sequence joins TRBV3-1 and TRBJ1-1, with TRBD1 matching over 7 bases. Germline CDR1 is LGHDT and CDR2 is YNNKEL (reference sequence). The CDR3 spans 15 residues. V lost 3 bases, J lost 3 bases, and 7 bases stayed unmatched. The CDR3 region has the DNA TGTGCCAGCAGCCACCCGGACAGGAGAGACACTGAAGCTTTCTTT. This gives the protein CASSHPDRRDTEAFF.

This clonotype was counted ten times or more. This chain links TRBV7-2 with TRBJ2-7; 7 bases fit TRBD1. The CDR3 is 13 residues long. After removal of 5 bases from V and 4 bases from J, the junction contained 5 bases not matched to a gene. In germline, CDR1 is SGHTA, CDR2 FQGNSA. The CDR3 DNA reads TGTGCCAGCAGCACCCCGGACAGGTACGAGCAGTACTTC. Translating it yields CASSTPDRYEQYF.

This clonotype appeared many times. The chain recombines TRBV12-3 or TRBV12-4 with TRBJ2-1; D is possibly TRBD1 or TRBD2 (6 bases each). The CDR3 has 14 residues. Trimming took 5 bases from V and 8 from J, leaving 16 bases between them. The CDR3 DNA is TGTGCCAGCAGTCCCTTGGGGGGCCAGTATGAGCAGTTCTTC. Amino acid sequence: CASSPLGGQYEQFF.

This clonotype was recorded at least ten times. The chain carries TRBV20-1 and TRBJ1-4, with D maybe TRBD1 (6 bases). The CDR3 consists of 14 residues. V was clipped by 6 bases and J by 8 bases, with 19 bases between them. In germline, CDR1 is DFQATT, CDR2 SNEGSKA (reference sequence). The CDR3 reads CSALPRGVGEKLFF. In DNA form, the CDR3 reads TGCAGTGCCCTACCAAGGGGGGTCGGAGAAAAACTGTTTTTT.

There are many counts of this clonotype. This chain links TRBV20-1 with TRBJ2-7; D remains unclear. This CDR3 contains 12 residues. Trimming stripped 3 bases from V and 3 bases from J, with 9 bases between. The germline CDR1 and CDR2 sequences are DFQATT and SNEGSKA (reference sequence). The CDR3 nucleotides are TGCAGTGCTAGTGCAGGAGACTACGAGCAGTACTTC. Translation gives CSASAGDYEQYF.

This chain connects TRBV20-1 to TRBJ2-7, with 11 positions matching TRBD2. With 6 bases clipped from V and 3 bases from J, the junction kept 7 bases outside the gene matches. This CDR3 has 14 residues. Germline V lookup: CDR1 DFQATT, CDR2 SNEGSKA (reference sequence). The DNA for the CDR3 is TGCAGTGCAACGACTAGCGGGGTACTCTACGAGCAGTACTTC. Its protein is CSATTSGVLYEQYF.

This clonotype has ten or more counts. The gene calls are TRBV9 and TRBJ2-2, with TRBD1 matching 12 bases. The CDR3 extends over 19 amino acids. Germline CDR1 and CDR2: SGDLS and YYNGEE. The J segment lost 7 bases and the V segment lost 5 bases, leaving 18 bases of the junction unmatched. The CDR3, as DNA: TGTGCCAGCAGTCCTACTCGGCTATCGGGACAGGGGGCGAGCGGGGAGCTGTTTTTT. Its protein product is CASSPTRLSGQGASGELFF.

The sample holds many counts of this clonotype. This rearrangement joins TRBV5-5 to TRBJ1-2; a possible D gene is TRBD1 (6 bases). V was clipped by 3 bases and J by 4 bases, with 13 bases between them. The germline V gene has CDR1 SGHKS and CDR2 YYEKEE (reference sequence). The CDR3 covers 14 residues. This chain's CDR3 is CASSSWGGPYGYTF. CDR3 sequence (DNA): TGTGCCAGCAGCTCCTGGGGGGGGCCCTATGGCTACACCTTC.

This clonotype was observed at least ten times. This chain joins TRBV7-9 and TRBJ2-3; no firm D call. V dropped 7 bases and J dropped 2 bases, with 10 bases sitting between them. Germline CDR1 is SEHNR and CDR2 is FQNEAQ (reference sequence). CDR3 size: 13 residues. CDR3 sequence reads: CASTGPNTDTQYF. The CDR3 DNA sequence: TGTGCCAGCACAGGCCCCAACACAGATACGCAGTATTTT.

This clonotype is termed medium-sized (0.01 to 0.1%). This chain joins TRBV4-2 and TRBJ2-3; 15 nucleotides align to TRBD2. The CDR3 has 17 residues. With 4 bases clipped from V and 2 bases from J, the junction kept 4 bases outside the gene matches. Germline V gene sequence: CDR1 LGHNA, CDR2 YNFKEQ. Here the CDR3 reads CASSRTSGGALTDTQYF. For the CDR3, the DNA is TGTGCCAGCAGCCGGACTAGCGGGGGGGCTCTCACAGATACGCAGTATTTT.

This clonotype was counted at least ten times. The rearrangement joins TRBV20-1 to TRBJ1-4; no clear D gene. Between the trimmed V and J ends, which lost 5 bases and 7 bases, there was a span of 17 bases. Germline CDR1 reads DFQATT; CDR2 reads SNEGSKA (reference sequence). The CDR3 has 14 residues. This CDR3 reads CSAYPGRLGEKLFF. The CDR3 DNA is TGCAGTGCTTACCCCGGGAGGTTAGGTGAAAAACTGTTTTTT.

This clonotype was seen ten or more times. The chain combines TRBV7-8 with TRBJ2-1; possible D gene TRBD2, 6 bases. V lost 5 bases, J lost 5 bases, and 13 bases lay in between. CDR3 size: 14 residues. Germline V lookup: CDR1 SGHVS, CDR2 FQNEAQ. The CDR3 DNA sequence: TGTGCCAGCAGCACCCGGACTAACCACAATGAGCAGTTCTTC. Its protein product is CASSTRTNHNEQFF.

This clonotype has ten or more counts. V and J are TRBV20-1 and TRBJ2-5; 8 bases match TRBD1. Germline CDR1 is DFQATT and CDR2 is SNEGSKA (reference sequence). CDR3 length: 14 amino acids. Germline trimming cut 6 bases from V and 4 bases from J; bases unmatched to any gene: 10. The CDR3 is CSAGQGAKGETQYF. DNA of the CDR3: TGCAGTGCGGGGCAGGGGGCTAAAGGAGAGACCCAGTACTTC.

This clonotype was observed at least ten times. V usage is TRBV20-1 and J usage is TRBJ2-1, with D uncertain. V gave up 0 bases and J gave up 7 bases, with 22 bases separating them. CDR1 and CDR2 from the germline V gene are DFQATT and SNEGSKA (reference sequence). This CDR3 contains 17 residues. CDR3: CSARDTHRAGIRNEQFF. The CDR3 bases are TGCAGTGCTAGAGATACTCACCGGGCAGGTATTAGGAATGAGCAGTTCTTC.

There are many counts of this clonotype. V usage is TRBV5-1 and J usage is TRBJ2-7, with D perhaps TRBD1 (6 bases). CDR3 length: 17 amino acids. Looked up from germline, CDR1 is SGHRS and CDR2 is YFSETQ. V shed 0 bases and J shed 2 bases, with 18 bases lying between them. CDR3 nucleotide sequence: TGCGCCAGCAGCTTGGCTCCGGCACAGGGAATTACCTACGAGCAGTACTTC. Protein product: CASSLAPAQGITYEQYF.

This clonotype was observed many times. The chain uses TRBV7-9 and TRBJ1-6, with TRBD1 matching 9 bases. The germline gives CDR1 SEHNR, CDR2 FQNEAQ (reference sequence). Trimming cost V 3 bases and J 5 bases; bases outside gene matches: 14. The CDR3 covers 19 residues. CDR3 sequence: CASSLSLRGWTGDNSPLHF. The DNA for the CDR3 is TGTGCCAGCAGCTTGTCTTTAAGGGGATGGACAGGGGATAATTCACCCCTCCACTTT.

Comments on this clonotype: The junction departs from the called germline gene at one end, perhaps through a read error. This chain connects TRBV20-1 to TRBJ1-5; D unclear. This CDR3 contains 13 residues. CDR1 is DFQATT, CDR2 SNEGSKA, per germline (reference sequence). The CDR3 DNA follows: TGCAGTGCGGAAAGAGTTAGCAATCAGCCCCAGAATTTT. Translation: CSAERVSNQPQNF.

In this sample, this clonotype turned up many times. The CDR3 sequence is CSAREGRDRVLNEQFF. The DNA for the CDR3 is TGCAGTGCTAGAGAGGGGCGGGACAGGGTTTTGAATGAGCAGTTCTTC. The V call is TRBV20-1, the J call TRBJ2-1, with 9 nucleotides matching TRBD1. Germline-derived CDR1 and CDR2 are DFQATT and SNEGSKA (reference sequence). The CDR3 contains 16 residues. Trimming removed 0 bases from V and 7 bases from J; junction bases left unmatched: 10.

This clonotype was seen many times. V is TRBV6-1 and J is TRBJ2-1; D may be TRBD2 (5 bases). Germline assignment: CDR1 MNHNS and CDR2 SASEGT. CDR3 length: 15 amino acids. V was cut by 7 bases and J by 3 bases, with 16 bases left in between. CDR3 DNA sequence: TGTGCCAGCACTGACACCATAGAGGGCTACAATGAGCAGTTCTTC. Translating it yields CASTDTIEGYNEQFF.

This clonotype was counted at least ten times. The junction shows a germline mismatch at one end, possibly a read error. Written as DNA, the CDR3 is TGTGCCAGCAGTTTGTACAGGGGGCGTGATTCACCCCTCAACTTT. This gives the protein CASSLYRGRDSPLNF. The J gene is TRBJ1-6, the V gene TRBV27, with 9 bases fitting TRBD1. This CDR3 region has 15 residues. Per the germline V gene, CDR1 is MNHEY and CDR2 is SMNVEV (reference sequence).

The gene calls are TRBV2 and TRBJ2-3, with no clear D. Trimming pared 5 bases from V and 6 bases from J, leaving 9 bases between. Germline CDR1 and CDR2: SNHLY and FYNNEI. The CDR3 covers 12 residues. The CDR3 loop is CASSWGFDTQYF. In DNA, the CDR3 is TGTGCCAGCAGTTGGGGTTTCGATACGCAGTATTTT.

This clonotype occurred many times. The chain uses TRBV20-1 and TRBJ2-1; D may be TRBD1 (6 bases). Germline CDR1 and CDR2: DFQATT and SNEGSKA (reference sequence). The CDR3 consists of 15 residues. Between the trimmed V and J ends, which lost 0 bases and 3 bases, there was a span of 12 bases. CDR3 region: CSARDRDTLYNEQFF. In DNA form, the CDR3 reads TGCAGTGCTAGAGATCGGGACACCCTCTACAATGAGCAGTTCTTC.

Notes on this clonotype: One junction end does not reproduce the germline sequence, and a read error may be involved. The CDR3 nucleotides read TGCGCCAGCAGCTTTGGCTTCGGGACAGGCTCTGGAAAAACCATATATTTT. Protein: CASSFGFGTGSGKTIYF. This sequence joins TRBV5-1 and TRBJ1-3; 8 bases fit TRBD1. Germline V gene sequence: CDR1 SGHRS, CDR2 YFSETQ. This CDR3 comprises 17 residues.

The rearrangement uses TRBV28 and TRBJ1-1; 7 bases fit TRBD1. The V gene's germline CDR1 is MDHEN and CDR2 SYDVKM. This CDR3 is 16 amino acids long. The J segment lost 1 base and the V segment lost 7 bases, leaving 12 bases of the junction unmatched. The CDR3 DNA is TGTGCCAGCATCTTCTGGGACAGAGAGGGGAACACTGAAGCTTTCTTT. It translates to CASIFWDREGNTEAFF.

This clonotype was observed many times. V gene TRBV7-9 combines with J gene TRBJ2-2; TRBD2 agrees at 8 bases. CDR3 length equals 15 residues. Trimming at V came to 3 bases and at J to 5 bases, leaving 5 bases not matched to a gene. The germline CDR1 and CDR2 sequences are SEHNR and FQNEAQ (reference sequence). The DNA of the CDR3 is TGTGCCAGCAGCTTTCTCGGGAGGGGTACCGGGGAGCTGTTTTTT. Its protein product is CASSFLGRGTGELFF.